The rows below give T cell receptor beta chains drawn from one sample of a study of CD8 T cells in Susac syndrome. A single record per CDR3 protein comes from TCRdb applying MiXCR to the immunoSEQ multiplex PCR reads. The sample lists about 26,000 distinct CDR3 sequences, 90% to 95% occurring once. The sequenced sample consisted of CD8+ T cells from PBMCs. Every receptor here comes from a human donor in good health. CDR3s include the opening cysteine and the closing phenylalanine or tryptophan. D genes are given only for firm matches.

V gene	D gene	J gene	CDR3 length	CDR3 DNA	CDR3 protein
TRBV12-3/TRBV12-4	.	TRBJ2-5	13	TGTGCCAGCAGTATGGCAGGAGGGGAGACCCAGTACTTC	CASSMAGGETQYF
TRBV13	.	TRBJ1-1	14	TGTGCCAGCAGCTTAGAGGGGACGGGGGCTGAAGCTTTCTTT	CASSLEGTGAEAFF
TRBV27	.	TRBJ1-1	13	TGTGCCAGCAGTTTAGGTGGAGCCACTGAAGCTTTCTTT	CASSLGGATEAFF
TRBV20-1	TRBD1	TRBJ1-5	15	TGCAGTGCTATTACCGGGACAGGGAAGGGGCAGCCCCAGCATTTT	CSAITGTGKGQPQHF
TRBV4-1	.	TRBJ1-2	13	TGCGCCAGCAGCCAAGGGACCCCGGACGGCTACACCTTC	CASSQGTPDGYTF
TRBV6-2/TRBV6-3	.	TRBJ2-1	15	TGTGCCAGCAGTTACCTGGGGCTAGCCTACAATGAGCAGTTCTTC	CASSYLGLAYNEQFF
TRBV10-2	TRBD2	TRBJ2-1	12	TGCGCCGGCAGGACTAGCGGGGGCGAGCAGTTCTTC	CAGRTSGGEQFF
TRBV11-2	TRBD1	TRBJ2-3	13	TGTGCCAGCAGCTTAGAGATGGGACAGGGACAGTATTTT	CASSLEMGQGQYF
TRBV6-2/TRBV6-3	TRBD2	TRBJ2-7	13	TGTGCCAGCCTTGGGACTAGCTCCTACGAGCAGTACTTC	CASLGTSSYEQYF
TRBV20-1	TRBD2	TRBJ2-7	16	TGCAGTGCTAGAGGGACTAGCGGGGGGAGGTCCTACGAGCAGTACTTC	CSARGTSGGRSYEQYF
TRBV19	.	TRBJ2-3	14	TGTGCCAGTAGTGACACAGGAACCTCAGATACGCAGTATTTT	CASSDTGTSDTQYF